The source of this TCR beta chain is a study of pediatric ulcerative colitis (dated by TCRdb to between 2018 and 2021). Describing the broader study: Of the ulcerative colitis patients, about 7 had pancolitis and two had left-sided colitis, and histology in every patient was consistent with ulcerative colitis. From nine newly diagnosed, treatment-naive pediatric ulcerative colitis patients and four non-IBD control children, paired blood and rectal samples were collected. By Pediatric Ulcerative Colitis Activity Index, mild disease was classified in a couple of patients, moderate disease in several and acute severe colitis in three.

Reading the germline V gene gives CDR1 SGHRS and CDR2 YFSETQ. V and J are truncated by 0 bases and 0 bases respectively, leaving an intervening sequence of 13 bases. The CDR3 numbers 17 residues from cysteine through phenylalanine. CDR3 DNA only is kept here, 51 bases in frame from base 1. Comment on this clone: Its antigen specificity is not known. Nothing much larger sits one base from this clone, and base qualities are not available.

Before the diagnostic colonoscopy, none of the ulcerative colitis patients had been given any immunosuppressive medication. Blood was sampled at the same time as the colonoscopy. The Wizard kit (Promega) was used to extract genomic DNA from blood and intestinal samples. Rearranged CDR3 beta regions were amplified from genomic DNA with multiplex V and J primers using the immunoSEQ TRB Survey service. Survey-level sequencing depth of up to 500,000 reads per sample was used to keep depth equal across samples. Libraries were purified and pooled, and sequencing was performed on Illumina technology. The published analysis was carried out like this. Productive clonality, sample overlap, pairwise scatters, CDR3 beta length, V/D/J gene usage and productiveness were all assessed with the immunoSEQ online tools. Calculated diversity was defined as the number of unique rearrangements divided by total templates times 100, and Shannon and Simpson indices were additionally computed. For principal component analysis, Z-score normalized data were analyzed with the R prcomp function and the ggbiplot package. Morisita's index was used to measure clonal overlap between blood and rectum within each subject. TCRdb stores this immuneACCESS table with in-frame sequences only. Part of the clones is absent; in the studies checked, under half of the shortfall reflects unresolved V genes, and no reason is known for the rest. The V and J calls and clone size are taken from that table; D and trimming were inferred from the DNA. The sample table holds 55,000 to 65,000 clones, of which over 65% were seen once. Roughly 5.2% of the sample belongs to the ten largest clones.

Overall study outcomes, separate from this receptor: Autologous blood-rectal clonal overlap was significantly higher in ulcerative colitis patients than in controls, suggesting increased T cell trafficking to inflamed tissue. A couple of rectal CDR3 clonotypes were present in all ulcerative colitis patients and in none of the controls. Features of the rectal repertoire distinguished controls, mild-moderate colitis patients and acute severe colitis patients, and in acute severe colitis rectal diversity was lower because of clonal expansions. Only a handful of individuals were included in the healthy control group, which was small. For technical reasons, the blood samples of a couple of patients yielded substantially fewer templates, so those samples were excluded from the blood-rectal overlap analysis. Because repertoires were derived from total lymphocyte DNA, patterns in rare subsets such as regulatory T cells may not have been reflected.

The clonotype was recovered from a boy younger than 18 with moderate ulcerative colitis. The chain links TRBV5-1 with TRBJ1-5; no D gene can be assigned with confidence. Sequencing input: blood. DNA sequence: TGCGCCAGCAGCTTGGTGGGAGCGGTTGTTAGCAATCAGCCCCAGCATTTT. It translates to CASSLVGAVVSNQPQHF.